One and the same sample provided the 30 T cell receptor beta chains below, sequenced in a study of primary melanoma T cells and metastatic recurrence. Sequencing was performed with immunoSEQ multiplex PCR; in TCRdb, only in-frame clones are kept and a portion is missing. The sample includes 1,500 or so clones, around 86% of them seen just once. Sequenced sample: melanoma tumor tissue. The origin of the receptors is a human donor with melanoma.

The chain couples TRBV23-1 to TRBJ1-4; the D gene is possibly TRBD1 (5 bases). TRBV23-1 is known as an ORF, though its function is uncertain. V shed 6 bases and J shed 3 bases, with 20 bases lying between them. The CDR3 is 17 residues long. Written as DNA, the CDR3 is TGCGCCAGCAGCCAAAGGTTGGGGGGTGGAGCTAATGAAAAACTGTTTTTT. Translating it yields CASSQRLGGGANEKLFF.

The chain joins TRBV19 to TRBJ2-1; possibly TRBD2 for D (5 bases). CDR1 LNHDA and CDR2 SQIVND come from the germline V gene (reference sequence). V was cut by 3 bases and J by 5 bases, with 8 bases left in between. This CDR3 is 13 amino acids long. CDR3: CASSIGLNNEQFF. Here the CDR3 DNA reads TGTGCCAGTAGTATTGGACTCAACAATGAGCAGTTCTTC.

This clone appeared a few times. The chain combines TRBV15 with TRBJ2-1; D gene unclear. The CDR3 sequence is 14 residues long. Germline CDR1 is LNHNV and CDR2 is YYDKDF (reference sequence). V was clipped by 6 bases and J by 0 bases, with 9 bases between them. CDR3: CATSQASSYNEQFF. DNA of the CDR3: TGTGCCACCAGTCAGGCAAGCTCCTACAATGAGCAGTTCTTC.

J is TRBJ2-2 and V is TRBV11-3; 9 bases agree with TRBD1. Germline CDR1 and CDR2: SGHNT and YENEEA. CDR3 length equals 14 residues. V shed 4 bases and J 4 bases; nucleotides not matched to a gene: 1. The CDR3 reads CASSWDRATGELFF. The CDR3 bases are TGTGCCAGCAGCTGGGACAGGGCCACCGGGGAGCTGTTTTTT.

This sequence joins TRBV11-3 and TRBJ2-3; 8 bases match TRBD2. The length of the CDR3 is 16 residues. The trim removed 6 bases at V and 5 bases at J, leaving 13 bases unmatched. Germline CDR1 SGHNT, CDR2 YENEEA. CDR3 coding DNA: TGTGCCAGCAGGACCTTGCGCGGGAGGATAGTAGATACGCAGTATTTT. This encodes CASRTLRGRIVDTQYF.

The chain uses TRBV7-1 and TRBJ1-2; 7 nucleotides match TRBD1. TRBV7-1 is an ORF, with its function uncertain. V lost 5 bases and J lost 0; bases outside the gene matches: 9. CDR3 length: 16 amino acids. The CDR3 loop reads CASSQPHRGPNYGYTF. The DNA for the CDR3 is TGTGCCAGCAGCCAACCGCACAGGGGCCCTAACTATGGCTACACCTTC.

The CDR3 coding sequence is TGTGCCACCAGCAGAGATCGACGGGGGACCGGGGAGCTGTTTTTT. This translates into CATSRDRRGTGELFF. The J gene is TRBJ2-2, the V gene TRBV15; maybe TRBD2 (6 bases). Per germline, CDR1 LNHNV and CDR2 YYDKDF (reference sequence). The germline V and J ends were trimmed by 0 bases and 5 bases, with 10 bases remaining between them. The CDR3 consists of 15 residues. Drawing the rest from reference TRBV15 and TRBJ2-2, the complete variable domain is DAMVIQNPRYQVTQFGKPVTLSCSQTLNHNVMYWYQQKSSQAPKLLFHYYDKDFNNEADTPDNFQSRRPNTSFCFLDIRSPGLGDTAMYLCATSRDRRGTGELFFGEGSRLTVL.

The rearrangement joins TRBV5-1 to TRBJ2-7; 7 bases fit TRBD1. Germline V gene data show CDR1 as SGHRS and CDR2 as YFSETQ. V lost 1 base and J lost 7; bases outside the gene matches: 17. The CDR3 has 17 residues. The CDR3 loop reads CASSLLPRDSASVEQYF. The CDR3 bases are TGCGCCAGCAGCTTGCTGCCCCGGGACAGCGCGAGTGTGGAGCAGTACTTC.

The V call is TRBV7-5, the J call TRBJ2-5; TRBD2 is the table's D call, not checked against the DNA. TRBV7-5 is a listed pseudogene. The CDR3 spans 15 residues. CDR3 DNA: TGTGCCAGCAGCCAAGTCATAGGGGGGGAAGAGACCCAGTACTTC. Translated, it gives CASSQVIGGEETQYF.

To note about this clone: One end of the junction varies from germline; a read error may be responsible. The chain has TRBV30 and TRBJ2-7; TRBD2 aligns across 7 bases. CDR1 GTSNPN and CDR2 SVGIG come from the germline V gene (reference sequence). The CDR3 is made up of 16 amino acids. CDR3 loop: CAWSPPVVGGPREQYF. CDR3 DNA sequence: TGTGCCTGGAGTCCCCCCGTTGTGGGAGGGCCCCGGGAGCAGTATTTC.

This chain joins TRBV18 and TRBJ1-3; no clear D. The ends were cut back, 3 bases at V and 0 bases at J, with 9 bases in the middle. Germline values: CDR1 KGHSH, CDR2 LQKENI. This CDR3 spans 15 amino acids. The CDR3 spells CASSPKGRSGNTIYF. The CDR3 DNA is TGTGCCAGCTCACCGAAGGGTCGCTCTGGAAACACCATATATTTT.

The V call is TRBV6-8, the J call TRBJ1-2; D is unresolved. V lost 8 bases to trimming and J lost 8 bases, with 18 bases between them. The CDR3 contains 13 residues. The germline CDR1 and CDR2 sequences are MNHGY and SAAAGT. The CDR3 region is CASRREGSWGYTF. The CDR3 nucleotides are TGTGCCAGCCGGAGGGAGGGTTCCTGGGGCTACACCTTC.

V usage is TRBV5-1 and J usage is TRBJ2-3; 11 positions agree with TRBD2. This CDR3 spans 17 amino acids. Germline values: CDR1 SGHRS, CDR2 YFSETQ. The junction had 12 bases not matched to a gene; V was cut back by 3 bases and J by 6 bases. The CDR3 bases are TGCGCCAGCAGCTCCCACCTGACTAGCGGGGTGATGGATACGCAGTATTTT. Protein sequence: CASSSHLTSGVMDTQYF.

This CDR3 is CASAPIPSDRKAFF. CDR3 DNA: TGTGCCAGCGCCCCCATACCATCGGACAGAAAAGCTTTCTTT. The chain links TRBV11-3 to TRBJ1-1, with D possibly TRBD1 on 6 matching bases. Trimming cost V 8 bases and J 9 bases, with 22 bases left between them. CDR3 size: 14 residues. The V gene's germline CDR1 is SGHNT and CDR2 YENEEA.

The chain combines TRBV19 with TRBJ1-2; D is possibly TRBD1 (6 bases). Looked up from germline, CDR1 is LNHDA and CDR2 is SQIVND (reference sequence). This CDR3 is built from 16 residues. Between the trimmed V and J ends, which lost 4 bases and 4 bases, there was a span of 19 bases. Written as DNA, the CDR3 is TGTGCCAGTAGTACAGAAGGCAGGGGATTAGGCTATGGCTACACCTTC. It translates to CASSTEGRGLGYGYTF.

V is TRBV11-3 and J is TRBJ2-3; perhaps TRBD2 as D (6 bases). CDR3 length: 15 residues. The V end was cut by 3 bases, the J end by 6 bases, with 16 bases between. CDR1 is SGHNT and CDR2 is YENEEA in the germline V gene. The CDR3 is CASSLDWTTKDTQYF. CDR3 nucleotide sequence: TGTGCCAGCAGCTTGGATTGGACTACTAAGGATACGCAGTATTTT. Filled out from reference TRBV11-3 and TRBJ2-3, the complete variable domain reads EAGVVQSPRYKIIEKKQPVAFWCNPISGHNTLYWYLQNLGQGPELLIRYENEEAVDDSQLPKDRFSAERLKGVDSTLKIQPAELGDSAVYLCASSLDWTTKDTQYFGPGTRLTVL.

This sequence joins TRBV30 and TRBJ1-2; no reliable D call. V was pared by 5 bases and J by 3 bases, with 22 bases between. The CDR3 sequence is 16 residues long. Germline V gives CDR1 GTSNPN, CDR2 SVGIG (reference sequence). This chain's CDR3 is CAWGRDPTPNYYGYTF. In nucleotides, the CDR3 is TGTGCCTGGGGCCGGGATCCAACCCCTAACTACTATGGCTACACCTTC.

Written as DNA, the CDR3 is TGTGCCAGCAGATCGGGACAGGCGACAGACGAGCAGTACGTC. Translating gives CASRSGQATDEQYV. This sequence joins TRBV6-8 and TRBJ2-7; 8 bases fit TRBD1. Germline trimming cut 6 bases from V and 5 bases from J; bases unmatched to any gene: 9. Germline CDR1 MNHGY, CDR2 SAAAGT. The CDR3 loop spans 14 amino acids.

The chain carries TRBV7-2 and TRBJ2-2; 8 bases line up with TRBD1. After removal of 4 bases from V and 0 bases from J, the junction contained 1 base not matched to a gene. The CDR3 contains 15 residues. Germline CDR1 SGHTA, CDR2 FQGNSA. CDR3 in DNA: TGTGCCAGCAGCTGGGACAGGACGAACACCGGGGAGCTGTTTTTT. Its protein is CASSWDRTNTGELFF.

This chain joins TRBV6-8 and TRBJ2-7, with 10 positions matching TRBD2. V was clipped by 8 bases and J by 4 bases; unmatched bases: 5. This CDR3 has 13 amino acids. Germline V gene lookup returns CDR1 MNHGY and CDR2 SAAAGT. This chain's CDR3 is CASQAGGPYEQYV. The CDR3, as DNA: TGTGCCAGCCAAGCGGGAGGGCCTTACGAGCAGTACGTC.

This chain links TRBV6-8 with TRBJ2-3; 9 positions match TRBD1. This CDR3 comprises 15 residues. V shed 6 bases and J 2 bases; nucleotides not matched to a gene: 6. CDR1 and CDR2 (germline): MNHGY, SAAAGT. This CDR3 reads CASRRGTGPTDTQYF. As DNA, the CDR3 is TGTGCCAGCAGGAGGGGGACAGGGCCCACAGATACGCAGTATTTT.

The rearrangement links TRBV7-5 to TRBJ2-3; the table assigns TRBD2, which was not confirmed against the DNA. TRBV7-5 is deemed a pseudogene. The CDR3 runs to 18 residues. CDR3 in DNA: TGTGCCAGCAGCTCACTAGCGGGAGGGCCTAGGGGAGCAGATACGCAGTATTTT. It is translated as CASSSLAGGPRGADTQYF.

V gene TRBV6-8 combines with J gene TRBJ2-3; D is perhaps TRBD2 (6 bases). Germline CDR1 is MNHGY and CDR2 is SAAAGT. The CDR3 has 16 amino acids. V gave up 10 bases and J gave up 1 base, with 21 bases separating them. CDR3 in DNA: TGTGCCACCCGTTGGCCTAGCGAAGGGGGCACAGATACGCAGTATTTT. Protein sequence: CATRWPSEGGTDTQYF.

The rearrangement uses TRBV30 and TRBJ2-3; D gene unclear. Germline CDR1 and CDR2: GTSNPN and SVGIG (reference sequence). Trimming took 1 base from V and 10 from J, leaving 9 bases between them. The CDR3 contains 11 residues. The CDR3 DNA is TGTGCCTGGAGTGGAAGAACGGCGCAGTATTTT. Translation: CAWSGRTAQYF.

The chain combines TRBV12-5 with TRBJ2-7; D gene unclear. Germline V gene sequence: CDR1 LGHNT, CDR2 FRNRAP. CDR3 length: 14 residues. Trimming pared 2 bases from V and 6 bases from J, leaving 14 bases between. The CDR3 protein is CASGLFGSFLEQYF. The CDR3 region has the DNA TGTGCTAGTGGTTTGTTCGGGTCTTTCCTCGAGCAGTACTTC.

The DNA of the CDR3 is TGTGCCAGCAGCCAATTAACCGGGACAGATACGCAGTATTTT. Its protein is CASSQLTGTDTQYF. The chain uses TRBV14 and TRBJ2-3; no clear D. The V end was cut by 2 bases, the J end by 3 bases, with 9 bases between. CDR1 SGHDN and CDR2 FVKESK come from the germline V gene. The CDR3 sequence is 14 residues long.

J is TRBJ2-3 and V is TRBV11-3; D remains unclear. V was trimmed by 3 bases and J by 4 bases, leaving 11 bases between them. In germline, CDR1 is SGHNT, CDR2 YENEEA. The CDR3 loop spans 14 amino acids. The CDR3 reads CASSLPGVADTQYF. CDR3 DNA: TGTGCCAGCAGCTTGCCGGGTGTAGCAGATACGCAGTATTTT.

This rearrangement joins TRBV18 to TRBJ2-4; 8 bases are shared with TRBD1. Germline loops: CDR1 KGHSH, CDR2 LQKENI. The CDR3 covers 16 residues. V shed 2 bases, J shed 9 bases, and the junction held 12 bases outside the gene matches. In nucleotides, the CDR3 is TGTGCCAGCTCACCATCGACAGGGGTGGTGGAGACCATTCAGTACTTC. Translated, it gives CASSPSTGVVETIQYF.

The chain combines TRBV2 with TRBJ2-5, with D tentatively TRBD1 (5 bases). Germline lookup yields CDR1 SNHLY and CDR2 FYNNEI. V was cut by 2 bases and J by 2 bases, with 12 bases left in between. The CDR3 loop spans 15 amino acids. The CDR3 here is CASSERSGWQETQYF. The CDR3, as DNA: TGTGCCAGCAGTGAACGGTCAGGGTGGCAAGAGACCCAGTACTTC.

The genes are TRBV6-8 and TRBJ1-2, with D unresolved. CDR1 is MNHGY and CDR2 is SAAAGT in the germline V gene. Trimming removed 2 bases at V and 5 bases at J, with 15 bases between. This CDR3 region has 15 residues. The CDR3: CASSYIGGKNYGYTF. CDR3 nucleotides: TGTGCCAGCAGTTACATAGGAGGAAAAAATTATGGCTACACCTTC.